One and the same sample provided the 4 T cell receptor beta chains below, sequenced in a study of T-cell reconstitution after alpha-beta-depleted transplantation in children. Construction of the TCRbeta library involved unique molecular identifiers. TCRdb fed the PCR reads into MiXCR, producing one record per CDR3 protein. The sample lists 250,000 to 300,000 distinct CDR3 sequences, around 10% occurring once. This material consisted of PBMCs, taken before TCRalphabeta/CD19-depleted stem cell transplant. All receptors derive from a boy under two years old with acute myeloid leukemia, due to receive a stem cell transplant.

This clonotype has just a few counts. The rearrangement uses TRBV11-2 and TRBJ2-6; TRBD1 is a possible D gene (6 bases). V shed 0 bases and J shed 0 bases, with 12 bases lying between them. CDR3 length: 18 amino acids. The germline V gene encodes CDR1 SGHAT and CDR2 FQNNGV. The CDR3 loop is CASSLDGGSLSGANVLTF. The CDR3, as DNA: TGTGCCAGCAGCTTAGATGGGGGCTCCCTCTCTGGGGCCAACGTCCTGACTTTC. Filled out from reference TRBV11-2 and TRBJ2-6, the complete variable domain reads EAGVAQSPRYKIIEKRQSVAFWCNPISGHATLYWYQQILGQGPKLLIQFQNNGVVDDSQLPKDRFSAERLKGVDSTLKIQPAKLEDSAVYLCASSLDGGSLSGANVLTFGAGSRLTVL.

This chain connects TRBV7-2 to TRBJ2-7, with D perhaps matching TRBD1 (6 bases). V lost 0 bases and J lost 2, with 11 bases in between. The germline V gene encodes CDR1 SGHTA and CDR2 FQGNSA. The CDR3 consists of 15 residues. The CDR3 spells CASSLAGHLPYEQYF. DNA of the CDR3: TGTGCCAGCAGCTTAGCGGGACACCTTCCCTACGAGCAGTACTTC.

In its sample, this clonotype was seen many times. This rearrangement joins TRBV5-6 to TRBJ2-7, with unresolved D. V was pared by 0 bases and J by 6 bases, with 7 bases between. Looked up from germline, CDR1 is SGHDT and CDR2 is YYEEEE. This CDR3 region has 12 residues. This chain's CDR3 is CASSLVRSEQYF. The CDR3 bases are TGTGCCAGCAGCTTGGTGAGGTCCGAGCAGTACTTC.

The chain links TRBV15 to TRBJ2-4; 10 bases are shared with TRBD2. The CDR3 spans 16 residues. Germline CDR1 reads LNHNV; CDR2 reads YYDKDF (reference sequence). Trimming cost V 5 bases and J 2 bases; bases outside gene matches: 6. The CDR3 bases are TGTGCCACCAGCCGGAGCGGGGGGGCCCCCAAAAACATTCAGTACTTC. This encodes CATSRSGGAPKNIQYF.